The 10 T cell receptor beta chains given below trace back to one sample, sequenced in a study of blood T cells in healthy people across ages. The authors ran a second PCR of about 6 to 11 cycles using a sample-barcoded 5' primer and a J-beta primer mix. TCRdb redid the calling of the 5' RACE reads with MiXCR, one entry per CDR3 protein. The sample yields about 690,000 distinct CDR3 sequences, 40% to 50% seen once. Sequencing was done on a sample of blood. These receptors all come from an elderly man in good health.

The rearrangement joins TRBV20-1 to TRBJ1-4; D remains unclear. Germline lookup yields CDR1 DFQATT and CDR2 SNEGSKA (reference sequence). The CDR3 has 15 amino acids. V lost 0 bases to trimming and J lost 0 bases, with 8 bases between them. In nucleotides, the CDR3 is TGCAGTGCTAGAGATTCGGCAGCAACTAATGAAAAACTGTTTTTT. Translating gives CSARDSAATNEKLFF.

The CDR3: CASSSDRGLQFF. CDR3 nucleotide sequence: TGTGCCAGCTCATCAGACAGGGGTCTGCAGTTCTTC. The rearrangement joins TRBV18 to TRBJ2-1; 8 bases agree with TRBD1. This CDR3 spans 12 amino acids. CDR1 and CDR2 from the germline V gene are KGHSH and LQKENI. The junction had 6 bases not matched to a gene; V was cut back by 5 bases and J by 12 bases.

The rearrangement links TRBV7-2 to TRBJ1-4; D is possibly TRBD1 (5 bases). From germline, CDR1 is SGHTA and CDR2 FQGNSA. The CDR3 has 16 residues. V lost 4 bases to trimming and J lost 6 bases, with 18 bases between them. The CDR3 bases are TGTGCCAGCAGCTCCTCGATTGGTCGAGGGGATGAAAAACTGTTTTTT. Amino acids: CASSSSIGRGDEKLFF.

This clonotype was counted between two and nine times. The rearrangement joins TRBV6-2 or TRBV6-3 to TRBJ2-1; D not resolved. Germline CDR1 reads MNHEY; CDR2 reads SVGEGT. The CDR3 covers 10 residues. Trimming removed 5 bases from V and 12 bases from J, with 8 bases in between. This CDR3 reads CASSLRWQFF. The CDR3 region has the DNA TGTGCCAGCAGTCTTCGTTGGCAGTTCTTC.

This clonotype occurred a few times. The chain employs TRBV20-1 and TRBJ1-6, with D maybe TRBD1 (5 bases). The CDR3 is made up of 17 amino acids. V gave up 0 bases and J gave up 0 bases, with 12 bases separating them. Germline values: CDR1 DFQATT, CDR2 SNEGSKA (reference sequence). The CDR3 DNA follows: TGCAGTGCTAGAGACGGGGCAGTGAGCTCCTATAATTCACCCCTCCACTTT. It yields the protein CSARDGAVSSYNSPLHF.

This clonotype was counted between two and nine times. The CDR3 nucleotides are TGTGCCAGCAGCCAAGCCGGGACAGCCCCAGAGACCCAGTACTTC. This translates into CASSQAGTAPETQYF. V gene TRBV3-1 combines with J gene TRBJ2-5; 7 bases match TRBD1. Germline CDR1 is LGHDT and CDR2 is YNNKEL (reference sequence). V shed 1 base, J shed 4 bases, and the junction held 6 bases outside the gene matches. The CDR3 has 15 residues.

This clonotype was found a few times. This rearrangement joins TRBV7-9 to TRBJ2-7; 12 bases line up with TRBD2. After removal of 1 base from V and 1 base from J, the junction contained 2 bases not matched to a gene. This CDR3 is 16 amino acids long. Germline assignment: CDR1 SEHNR and CDR2 FQNEAQ (reference sequence). In DNA form, the CDR3 reads TGTGCCAGCAGCTTAGGACTAGCGGGAGAGTCCTACGAGCAGTACTTC. Translated, it gives CASSLGLAGESYEQYF.

The rearrangement links TRBV7-9 to TRBJ2-1; tentative D call: TRBD1 (7 bases). CDR1 is SEHNR and CDR2 is FQNEAQ in the germline V gene (reference sequence). CDR3 length: 19 residues. V was clipped by 10 bases and J by 2 bases, with 30 bases between them. CDR3 sequence reads: CANSGGQGVQRNPYNEQFF. The DNA for the CDR3 is TGTGCCAATTCAGGAGGGCAGGGGGTTCAGAGAAATCCCTACAATGAGCAGTTCTTC.

The genes are TRBV10-3 and TRBJ2-1; 8 bases align to TRBD1. Germline-derived CDR1 and CDR2 are ENHRY and SYGVKD. The CDR3 runs to 14 residues. The V and J ends lost 11 bases and 2 bases, in that order; junction bases with no gene match: 8. The CDR3 DNA is TGTGCCCCCAGACAGGGGATAACCTACAATGAGCAGTTCTTC. Protein: CAPRQGITYNEQFF.

The V gene is TRBV6-2 or TRBV6-3, the J gene TRBJ2-1; TRBD2 agrees at 7 bases. This CDR3 spans 14 amino acids. Germline loops: CDR1 MNHEY, CDR2 SVGEGT. V trimming: 3 bases; J trimming: 9 bases; junction bases outside the gene matches: 8. The CDR3 bases are TGTGCCAGCAGTTATGATCGGGGCGGGGGTGAGCAGTTCTTC. Amino acids: CASSYDRGGGEQFF.